This T cell receptor (beta chain) appears in the sequencing data of a study of T cell responses to AZD1222 COVID-19 vaccine. The study, taken as a whole, reports: No day 14 peak samples; only post-peak repertoires were characterized. CD4 TCRs associated with vaccination spanned spike, dominating at 160-218 and 743-854. Most donors were white British and more were female, and clonal diversity was possibly underestimated. Nearly half of spike-specific TCRs reportedly target unmutated variant regions.

Method: immunoSEQ multiplex PCR; TCRdb's copy keeps in-frame clones and lacks some. This repertoire shows about 84,000 clones, 70% to 90% found once; its top ten account for roughly a tenth. A remark on this clone: Antigen specificity is unknown.

With 3 bases removed from V and 9 bases from J, the gap between germline ends came to 15 bases. Germline V gene lookup returns CDR1 MRHNA and CDR2 SNTAGT. CDR3 length: 13 amino acids. The source is an adult who received the AZD1222 COVID-19 vaccine. Specimen: peripheral blood, collected 28 days after the second AZD1222 dose. The V call is TRBV6-4, the J call TRBJ2-7, with D possibly matching TRBD1 (6 bases). CDR3: CASSESPKGGQYF. The CDR3, as DNA: TGTGCCAGCAGTGAATCCCCAAAAGGGGGGCAGTACTTC.